This TCR beta chain was sequenced in a study of patients and donors after allogeneic stem cell transplantation. TCRdb processed the RT-PCR reads anew with MiXCR; each CDR3 protein has one entry. The table includes approximately 88,000 distinct CDR3 sequences, around 5% detected once. There are 14 residues in the CDR3. V gave up 4 bases and J gave up 5 bases, with 12 bases separating them. Germline values: CDR1 SGHRS, CDR2 YFSETQ. This clonotype was recorded at least ten times. The gene calls are TRBV5-1 and TRBJ1-4; tentative D call: TRBD1 (6 bases). The specimen was blood, either unsorted or a sorted T cell fraction (not recorded which). The sequence was obtained from a human donor who was either an allogeneic HSCT recipient or a stem cell or donor lymphocyte infusion donor (not recorded which). It is not recorded whose cells these are; they may come from a transplant donor. The CDR3 DNA reads as TGCGCCAGCAGCGTAGGGGGACGAAATGAAAAACTGTTTTTT. This gives the protein CASSVGGRNEKLFF.